The sequence of this T cell receptor (beta chain) was determined in a study of Ad26.COV2.S vaccination and SARS-CoV-2 variants. Overall study: Ad26.COV2.S shots went into the muscle once or twice, 56 days apart. General study findings and limits: Overall T cell responses may have been underestimated by the analyses of TCR breadth and depth. For non-spike TCRs, breadth in vaccine recipients resembled that in placebo recipients.

The treatment is: approximately 18 received Ad26.COV2.S at low or high dose, single or two shots; about 5 received placebo; per-sample allocation not given. All samples were drawn on day 63, counting from the first vaccine or placebo injection. An Ad26 vector expressing Wuhan-strain SARS-CoV-2 spike constituted the vaccine. Clones were read by immunoSEQ multiplex PCR, and TCRdb kept only the in-frame ones, dropping some. The sample includes some 400,000 clones, 89% of them seen just once. With regard to this clone: Antigen unknown.

The germline gives CDR1 SEHNR, CDR2 FQNEAQ (reference sequence). The CDR3 extends over 15 amino acids. The V end was cut by 7 bases, the J end by 5 bases, with 18 bases between. The receptor was isolated from a person between 18 and 65 years old who received the Ad26.COV2.S COVID-19 vaccine or a placebo. The sample in question was peripheral blood, obtained in a trial of Ad26.COV2.S vaccine versus placebo. The chain is built from TRBV7-9 and TRBJ2-1; D is possibly TRBD1 or TRBD2 (5 bases each). CDR3 DNA: TGTGCCAGCACCGACTCGGGACCGTCGGACAATGAGCAGTTCTTC. Translating gives CASTDSGPSDNEQFF. The full variable domain, rest sourced from reference TRBV7-9 and TRBJ2-1, is DTGVSQNPRHKITKRGQNVTFRCDPISEHNRLYWYRQTLGQGPEFLTYFQNEAQLEKSRLLSDRFSAERPKGSFSTLEIQRTEQGDSAMYLCASTDSGPSDNEQFFGPGTRLTVL.